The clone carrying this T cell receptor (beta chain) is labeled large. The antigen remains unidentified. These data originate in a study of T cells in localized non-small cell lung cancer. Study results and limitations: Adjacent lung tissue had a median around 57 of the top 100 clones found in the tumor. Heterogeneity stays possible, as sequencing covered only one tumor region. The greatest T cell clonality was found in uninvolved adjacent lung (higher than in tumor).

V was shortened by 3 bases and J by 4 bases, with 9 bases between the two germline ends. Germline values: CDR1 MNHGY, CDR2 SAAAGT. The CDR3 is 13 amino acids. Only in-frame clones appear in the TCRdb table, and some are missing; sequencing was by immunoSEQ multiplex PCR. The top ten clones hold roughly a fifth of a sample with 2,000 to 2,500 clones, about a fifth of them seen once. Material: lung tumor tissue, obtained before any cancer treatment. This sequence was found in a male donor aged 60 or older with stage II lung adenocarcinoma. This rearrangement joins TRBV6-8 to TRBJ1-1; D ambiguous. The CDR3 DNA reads TGTGCCAGCAGTTATGGTCGGGCCACTGAAGCTTTCTTT. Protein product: CASSYGRATEAFF.